This TCR beta chain was recorded in a study of T cells in Graves' hyperthyroidism and ophthalmopathy. RNA transcripts gave rise to amplified TCR beta CDR3 regions. HTBI primers drove first-round RT-PCR of the TCR CDR3. TCRdb re-called the multiplex PCR reads through MiXCR, storing one row per CDR3 protein. Of a few hundred thousand distinct CDR3 sequences in the sample, more than 15% were seen once. Approximately 10 ml of fresh peripheral blood supplied the PBMCs. This CDR3 has 13 residues. Trimming removed 6 bases from V and 1 base from J, with 9 bases in between. CDR1 and CDR2 (germline): MDHEN, SYDVKM. Ten or more counts support this clonotype. What it binds is not known. Whole-study findings and limits: Most expanded thyroid clonotypes above 0.001 also appeared in blood. A model built on 13 V-J features separated ophthalmopathy from stable hyperthyroidism.

Input material: blood. This sequence originates from a woman aged 40 to 50 with Graves' ophthalmopathy. The chain carries TRBV28 and TRBJ1-2; D remains ambiguous. The CDR3 loop is CASSLTINYGYTF. The CDR3 DNA reads TGTGCCAGCAGCCTGACAATTAACTATGGCTACACCTTC.